Listed below are T cell receptor beta chains from one sample, sequenced in a study of blood T cell repertoires in COVID-19. The protocol was immunoSEQ multiplex PCR, while the TCRdb copy is restricted to in-frame clones and leaves out a portion. The sample carries 150,000 to 200,000 clones, approximately 84% recorded once. Input material: peripheral blood. The receptors originated from a woman of 80 years or more with acute or convalescent COVID-19. Each CDR3 is given with its conserved first and last residue. The order of the fields is clone size, V gene, D gene, J gene, CDR3 protein, CDR3 DNA. The D gene is left open where the match is weak. The listing skips clone size in some rows; elsewhere it reads once, few, many or a size class.

NA,TRBV6-5,TRBD1,TRBJ2-7,CASSYSRTGDYEQYF,TGTGCCAGCAGTTACTCGAGGACAGGGGATTACGAGCAGTACTTC
NA,TRBV27,NA,TRBJ1-1,CASSFGRMNTEAFF,TGTGCCAGCAGTTTTGGCAGGATGAACACTGAAGCTTTCTTT
NA,TRBV5-1,TRBD2,TRBJ2-2,CASSFLAGVVGELFF,TGCGCCAGCAGCTTCCTAGCGGGAGTTGTCGGGGAGCTGTTTTTT
NA,TRBV5-6,NA,TRBJ1-2,CASSEEYGYGYGYTF,TGTGCCAGCAGCGAGGAGTACGGGTACGGCTATGGCTACACCTTC
NA,TRBV4-1,TRBD1,TRBJ1-3,CASSPSIGTDNSGNTIYF,TGCGCCAGCAGCCCGTCAATCGGGACAGACAACTCTGGAAACACCATATATTTT
few,TRBV9,NA,TRBJ2-3,CASSVGFSTDTQYF,TGTGCCAGCAGCGTGGGCTTTAGCACAGATACGCAGTATTTT
NA,TRBV5-6,NA,TRBJ2-7,CASSLVAGVHEQYF,TGTGCCAGCAGCTTGGTTGCAGGGGTCCACGAGCAGTACTTC
NA,TRBV29-1,NA,TRBJ2-7,CSVARDTSSYEQYF,TGCAGCGTTGCTCGGGACACTAGCTCCTACGAGCAGTACTTC
NA,TRBV5-1,TRBD1,TRBJ1-1,CASLGQANTEAFF,TGCGCCAGTCTGGGACAGGCGAACACTGAAGCTTTCTTT
NA,TRBV27,TRBD2,TRBJ2-7,CASTQRGGPYYEQYF,TGTGCCAGCACCCAGAGGGGAGGGCCGTACTACGAGCAGTACTTC
NA,TRBV27,NA,TRBJ2-7,CASSSLGVEQYF,TGTGCCAGCAGTTCGTTAGGGGTCGAGCAGTACTTC
NA,TRBV7-9,NA,TRBJ1-2,CASSSAGSEGGYTF,TGTGCCAGCAGCTCCGCCGGGTCCGAGGGAGGCTACACCTTC
NA,TRBV6-5,NA,TRBJ2-2,CASSLHRDTGELFF,TGTGCCAGCAGTCTCCACAGGGACACCGGGGAGCTGTTTTTT
NA,TRBV7-6,TRBD1,TRBJ2-3,CASSPGGAGTDTQYF,TGTGCCAGCAGCCCAGGGGGCGCGGGAACAGATACGCAGTATTTT
NA,TRBV19,TRBD1,TRBJ1-1,CASSRGQGAEAFF,TGTGCCAGTAGTAGGGGACAGGGGGCAGAAGCTTTCTTT
NA,TRBV30,NA,TRBJ1-3,CAWSESNSGNTIYF,TGTGCCTGGAGTGAATCAAACTCTGGAAACACCATATATTTT
NA,TRBV5-8,TRBD2,TRBJ2-3,CASSRGTSGRNTQYF,TGTGCCAGCAGCCGTGGGACTAGCGGGAGAAATACGCAGTATTTT
NA,TRBV6-2/TRBV6-3,NA,TRBJ1-1,CASSYDWGGTEAFF,TGTGCCAGCAGTTACGACTGGGGGGGCACTGAAGCTTTCTTT
NA,TRBV30,TRBD2,TRBJ2-3,CAWSTGLSTDTQYF,TGTGCCTGGAGTACGGGACTAAGCACAGATACGCAGTATTTT
NA,TRBV18,NA,TRBJ1-2,CASSTKGDYGYTF,TGTGCCAGCTCAACCAAGGGGGACTATGGCTACACCTTC
NA,TRBV6-4,NA,TRBJ2-1,CASSASLGREQFF,TGTGCCAGCAGTGCCTCCTTAGGGAGGGAGCAGTTCTTC
NA,TRBV6-5,NA,TRBJ1-1,CASTGMGNTEAFF,TGTGCCAGCACGGGGATGGGGAACACTGAAGCTTTCTTT
NA,TRBV5-6,NA,TRBJ1-3,CASSSSGGTIYF,TGTGCCAGCAGCTCTTCTGGAGGCACCATATATTTT
NA,TRBV2,NA,TRBJ1-3,CASSVNRVSSGNTIYF,TGTGCCAGCAGTGTGAACAGGGTATCCTCTGGAAACACCATATATTTT
NA,TRBV28,NA,TRBJ1-6,CASLFNPGSPLHF,TGTGCCAGCCTCTTTAACCCGGGTTCACCCCTCCACTTT
NA,TRBV7-2,TRBD2,TRBJ2-1,CASSPPGLAGGREQFF,TGTGCCAGCAGTCCGCCGGGACTAGCGGGAGGACGAGAGCAGTTCTTC
NA,TRBV5-6,NA,TRBJ1-5,CASSSVTGQGPQHF,TGTGCCAGCAGCTCTGTCACGGGCCAGGGGCCCCAGCATTTT
NA,TRBV19,TRBD1,TRBJ1-1,CASSIAGQGAAAFF,TGTGCCAGTAGTATAGCCGGACAGGGTGCGGCGGCTTTCTTT
NA,TRBV10-2,TRBD1,TRBJ1-2,CASRAGTGTNYGYTF,TGCGCCAGCAGAGCCGGGACAGGGACCAACTATGGCTACACCTTC
NA,TRBV27,TRBD2,TRBJ2-7,CASSLVGLAGGKGHEQYF,TGTGCCAGCAGTTTAGTGGGACTAGCGGGAGGAAAAGGCCACGAGCAGTACTTC
NA,TRBV10-3,NA,TRBJ2-3,CAISDGPRREDTQYF,TGTGCCATCAGTGATGGTCCGCGGAGAGAAGATACGCAGTATTTT
NA,TRBV18,TRBD1,TRBJ2-5,CASSPRIRGTEETQYF,TGTGCCAGCTCACCACGGATAAGGGGGACAGAAGAGACCCAGTACTTC
NA,TRBV18,NA,TRBJ2-7,CASSPGYEQYF,TGTGCCAGCTCACCCGGGTACGAGCAGTACTTC
NA,TRBV7-9,TRBD2,TRBJ2-7,CASSAEAREGYEQYF,TGTGCCAGCAGCGCCGAGGCGCGGGAGGGATACGAGCAGTACTTC
NA,TRBV27,TRBD2,TRBJ2-3,CASSLVGRAGVGTDTQYF,TGTGCCAGCAGTTTAGTGGGACGGGCGGGAGTGGGCACAGATACGCAGTATTTT
NA,TRBV5-4,TRBD1,TRBJ1-4,CASSPSGQDEKLFF,TGTGCCAGCAGCCCATCCGGACAGGATGAAAAACTGTTTTTT
NA,TRBV5-6,TRBD2,TRBJ2-1,CASSLTAPRLAAYNEQFF,TGTGCCAGCAGTTTAACGGCCCCCCGACTAGCGGCCTACAATGAGCAGTTCTTC
NA,TRBV6-5,TRBD1,TRBJ2-5,CASSYSRGGWETQYF,TGTGCCAGCAGTTACTCGAGAGGGGGCTGGGAGACCCAGTACTTC
NA,TRBV3-1/TRBV3-2,NA,TRBJ1-2,CASSQGGSLPYGYTF,TGTGCCAGCAGCCAAGGTGGGAGCCTACCCTATGGCTACACCTTC
once,TRBV5-1,TRBD2,TRBJ2-1,CASTVLGGGPNEQFF,TGCGCCAGCACGGTACTGGGGGGAGGGCCCAATGAGCAGTTCTTC
few,TRBV7-8,NA,TRBJ1-2,CASSSTSQGGYTF,TGTGCCAGCAGCTCTACCTCACAGGGCGGCTACACCTTC
NA,TRBV5-6,TRBD1,TRBJ1-1,CASSLGSGQGWGTEAFF,TGTGCCAGCAGCTTGGGCTCCGGACAGGGGTGGGGCACTGAAGCTTTCTTT
once,TRBV7-9,TRBD1,TRBJ2-7,CASSRPSGQGRYEQYF,TGTGCCAGCAGCCGACCCTCGGGACAGGGGAGGTACGAGCAGTACTTC
NA,TRBV5-4,NA,TRBJ2-7,CASSHTGYEQYF,TGTGCCAGCAGCCATACCGGTTACGAGCAGTACTTC
many,TRBV15,NA,TRBJ2-1,CATSSRAGAYNEQFF,TGTGCCACCAGCAGTAGGGCAGGGGCCTACAATGAGCAGTTCTTC